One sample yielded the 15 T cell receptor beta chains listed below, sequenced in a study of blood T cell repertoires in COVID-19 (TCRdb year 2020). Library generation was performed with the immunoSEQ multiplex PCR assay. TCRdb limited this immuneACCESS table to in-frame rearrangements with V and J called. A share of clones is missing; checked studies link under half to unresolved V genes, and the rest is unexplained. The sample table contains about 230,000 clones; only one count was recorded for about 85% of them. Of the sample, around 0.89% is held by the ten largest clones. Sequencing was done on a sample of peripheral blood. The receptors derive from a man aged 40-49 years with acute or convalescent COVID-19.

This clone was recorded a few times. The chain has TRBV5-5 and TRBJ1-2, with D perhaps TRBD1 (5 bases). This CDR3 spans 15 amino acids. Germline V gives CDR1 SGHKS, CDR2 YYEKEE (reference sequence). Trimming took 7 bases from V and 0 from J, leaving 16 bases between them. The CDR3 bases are TGTGCCAGCCGTGGGGCAGTCTTGGCTAACTATGGCTACACCTTC. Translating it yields CASRGAVLANYGYTF.

The DNA of the CDR3 is TGTGCCAGCAGCTTAGGGGCTCCGGTTGGTGAGCAGTTCTTC. Translation: CASSLGAPVGEQFF. The chain uses TRBV7-3 and TRBJ2-1, with D perhaps TRBD1 (5 bases). The germline CDR1 and CDR2 sequences are SGHTA and FQGTGA. Trimming pared 2 bases from V and 9 bases from J, leaving 14 bases between. The CDR3 extends over 14 amino acids.

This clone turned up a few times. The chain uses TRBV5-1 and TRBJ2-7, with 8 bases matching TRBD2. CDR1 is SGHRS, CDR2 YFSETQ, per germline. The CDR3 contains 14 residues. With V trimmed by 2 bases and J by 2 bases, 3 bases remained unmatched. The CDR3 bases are TGCGCCAGCAGCTTCGCGGGGGGACCCTACGAGCAGTACTTC. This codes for CASSFAGGPYEQYF. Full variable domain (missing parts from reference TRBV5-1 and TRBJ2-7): KAGVTQTPRYLIKTRGQQVTLSCSPISGHRSVSWYQQTPGQGLQFLFEYFSETQRNKGNFPGRFSGRQFSNSRSEMNVSTLELGDSALYLCASSFAGGPYEQYFGPGTRLTVT.

The CDR3: CAWKQGHNEKLFF. The DNA of the CDR3 is TGTGCCTGGAAACAGGGCCATAATGAAAAACTGTTTTTT. V gene TRBV30 combines with J gene TRBJ1-4, with a possible D match to TRBD1 (6 bases). The length of the CDR3 is 13 residues. V was trimmed by 4 bases and J by 4 bases, leaving 10 bases between them. CDR1 and CDR2 (germline): GTSNPN, SVGIG (reference sequence).

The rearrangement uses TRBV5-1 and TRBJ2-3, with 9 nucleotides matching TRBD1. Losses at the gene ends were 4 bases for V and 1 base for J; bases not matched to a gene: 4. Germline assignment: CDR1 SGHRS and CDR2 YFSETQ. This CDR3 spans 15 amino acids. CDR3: CASSPRTGGTDTQYF. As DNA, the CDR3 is TGCGCCAGCAGCCCCAGGACAGGGGGCACAGATACGCAGTATTTT.

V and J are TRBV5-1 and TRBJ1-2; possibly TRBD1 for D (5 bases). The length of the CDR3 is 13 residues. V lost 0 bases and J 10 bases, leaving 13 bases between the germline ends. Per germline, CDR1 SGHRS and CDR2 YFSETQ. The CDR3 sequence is CASSLDGGGVYTF. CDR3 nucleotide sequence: TGCGCCAGCAGCTTGGACGGGGGAGGAGTCTACACCTTC.

CDR3 sequence: CASRRTGENQPQHF. The CDR3 DNA reads as TGTGCCAGCAGACGGACAGGGGAAAATCAGCCCCAGCATTTT. The chain uses TRBV6-6 and TRBJ1-5, with 9 positions matching TRBD1. Trimming took 6 bases from V and 4 from J; bases not matched to a gene: 4. There are 14 residues in the CDR3. The V gene's germline CDR1 is MNHNY and CDR2 SVGAGI (reference sequence).

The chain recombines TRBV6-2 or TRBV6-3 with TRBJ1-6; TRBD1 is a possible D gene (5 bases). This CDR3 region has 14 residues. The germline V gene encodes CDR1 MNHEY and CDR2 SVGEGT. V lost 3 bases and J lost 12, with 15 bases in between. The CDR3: CASSYRAGPQPLHF. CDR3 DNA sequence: TGTGCCAGCAGTTATCGGGCAGGGCCACAACCCCTCCACTTT.

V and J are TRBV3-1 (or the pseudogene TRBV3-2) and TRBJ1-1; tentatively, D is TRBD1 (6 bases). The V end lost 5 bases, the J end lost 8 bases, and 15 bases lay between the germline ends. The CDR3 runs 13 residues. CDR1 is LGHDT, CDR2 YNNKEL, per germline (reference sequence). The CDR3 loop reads CASSMGTSVEAFF. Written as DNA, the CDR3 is TGTGCCAGCAGCATGGGGACATCCGTGGAAGCTTTCTTT.

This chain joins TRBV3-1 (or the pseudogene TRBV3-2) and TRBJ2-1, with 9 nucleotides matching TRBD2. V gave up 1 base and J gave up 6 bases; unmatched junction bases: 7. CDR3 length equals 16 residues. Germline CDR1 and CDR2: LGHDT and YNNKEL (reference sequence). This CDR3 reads CASSQVLAGVGNEQFF. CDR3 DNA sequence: TGTGCCAGCAGCCAAGTCTTAGCGGGGGTAGGCAATGAGCAGTTCTTC.

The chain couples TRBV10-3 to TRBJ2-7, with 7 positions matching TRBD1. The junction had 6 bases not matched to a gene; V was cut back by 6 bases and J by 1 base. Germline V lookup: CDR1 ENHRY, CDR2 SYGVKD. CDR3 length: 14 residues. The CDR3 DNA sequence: TGTGCCATCAGCTTTTCAGGGGGATCCTACGAGCAGTACTTC. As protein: CAISFSGGSYEQYF.

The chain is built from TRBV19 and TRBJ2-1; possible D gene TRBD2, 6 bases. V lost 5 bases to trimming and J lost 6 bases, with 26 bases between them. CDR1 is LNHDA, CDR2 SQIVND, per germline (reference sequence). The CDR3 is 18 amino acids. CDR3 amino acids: CASSSAEGTSHRINEQFF. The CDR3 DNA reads TGTGCCAGTAGTTCGGCCGAAGGCACTAGCCATCGGATCAATGAGCAGTTCTTC.

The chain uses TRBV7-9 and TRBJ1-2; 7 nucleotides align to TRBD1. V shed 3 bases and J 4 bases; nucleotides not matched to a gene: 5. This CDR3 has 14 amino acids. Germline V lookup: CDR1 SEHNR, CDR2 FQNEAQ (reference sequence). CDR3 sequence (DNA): TGTGCCAGCAGCTTTCAGGGGGGCGTCTATGGCTACACCTTC. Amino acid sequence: CASSFQGGVYGYTF.

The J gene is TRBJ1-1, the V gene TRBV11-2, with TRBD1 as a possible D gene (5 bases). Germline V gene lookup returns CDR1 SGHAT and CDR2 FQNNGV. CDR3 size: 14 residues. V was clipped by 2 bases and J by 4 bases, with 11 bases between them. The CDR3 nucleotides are TGTGCCAGCAGCTTATCCGTCGGGGGCACTGAAGCTTTCTTT. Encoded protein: CASSLSVGGTEAFF.

This CDR3 is CASRDSGNQPQHF. As DNA, the CDR3 is TGTGCCAGCAGAGACTCAGGGAATCAGCCCCAGCATTTT. The chain couples TRBV6-5 to TRBJ1-5, with D possibly matching TRBD1 (5 bases). V was clipped by 6 bases and J by 4 bases, with 10 bases between them. The CDR3 runs to 13 residues. Germline lookup yields CDR1 MNHEY and CDR2 SVGAGI.